The sequence of this TCR beta chain was determined in a study of OX40 agonist ivuxolimab in advanced cancers. The study's findings and limits: Certain nonresponding patients likewise had low normalized T-cell clonal expansion. Clones of CD4+ and CD8+ blood T cells grew by week 6 at doses of 0.1 to 3.0 mg/kg.

V gave up 6 bases and J gave up 4 bases; unmatched junction bases: 7. The length of the CDR3 is 14 residues. Germline assignment: CDR1 LNHDA and CDR2 SQIVND (reference sequence). Note on this clone: Its antigen is currently unknown.

Here immunoSEQ multiplex PCR was the method, and the copy in TCRdb shows in-frame clones only, minus some. Of about 50,000 clones in the sample, roughly nine tenths were seen once. The source of this sequence is an adult with an advanced solid tumor such as melanoma, head and neck, liver or kidney cancer. Sequencing used CD4+ or CD8+ T cells sorted from blood, obtained in a trial of the OX40 agonist ivuxolimab. The chain uses TRBV19 and TRBJ2-7, with TRBD1 matching 9 bases. This CDR3 is CASRAGTGSYEQYF. Here the CDR3 DNA reads TGTGCCAGTAGGGCCGGGACAGGGAGTTACGAGCAGTACTTC.